This T cell receptor beta chain was sequenced during a study of monozygotic twins with inflammatory bowel disease. Findings of the study overall: The inverse Simpson measure of TCRbeta diversity was lower in IBD patients than in healthy co-twins.

The authors made each sample's cDNA in eight separate reactions. Each UMI harboured a 6-nucleotide sample barcode and was appended via template switching. Using the 5' RACE reads, TCRdb records one entry per CDR3 protein without DNA. This repertoire includes about 160,000 distinct CDR3 sequences. As for this clonotype: Its target is unknown.

Per germline, CDR1 SGHTA and CDR2 FQGTGA. This CDR3 contains 13 residues. The sample consisted of blood. The clonotype originates from a human donor with ulcerative colitis or Crohn's disease, or a healthy co-twin of an affected twin (not recorded which). V is TRBV7-3 and J is TRBJ1-1; TCRdb gives TRBD1 as the D gene, but with no DNA this cannot be confirmed. The CDR3 is CASRGTGGTEAFF.